A single sample gave rise to the 14 T cell receptor beta chains below, sequenced in a study of blood T cell repertoires in COVID-19. The table came from immunoSEQ multiplex PCR; TCRdb's copy has only in-frame clones and leaves some out. Of some 59,000 clones listed, about 80% are singletons. Sequencing was done on a sample of peripheral blood. The receptors were sampled from a man aged 80 or over with active or convalescent COVID-19.

This clone showed up just a few times. The chain is built from TRBV28 and TRBJ2-7; the match to TRBD1 covers 8 bases. The length of the CDR3 is 15 residues. Germline CDR1 MDHEN, CDR2 SYDVKM. V dropped 7 bases and J dropped 3; count of bases not matched to a gene: 11. CDR3 amino acids: CASKNSGTGDYEQYF. CDR3 in DNA: TGTGCCAGCAAGAATTCGGGGACAGGTGACTACGAGCAGTACTTC.

This rearrangement joins TRBV5-1 to TRBJ2-7; TRBD1 matches 9 bases. V dropped 3 bases and J dropped 6; count of bases not matched to a gene: 13. The germline gives CDR1 SGHRS, CDR2 YFSETQ. The CDR3 runs to 16 residues. The CDR3 region is CASSSQTGGKITEQYF. Written as DNA, the CDR3 is TGCGCCAGCAGCTCACAAACAGGGGGCAAGATAACCGAGCAGTACTTC.

J is TRBJ1-2 and V is TRBV6-1; D not resolved. The CDR3 has 15 residues. V lost 1 base and J lost 3, with 12 bases in between. CDR1 is MNHNS and CDR2 is SASEGT in the germline V gene. The CDR3 DNA follows: TGTGCCAGCAGTGAAGGGATCCAGCGAGACTATGGCTACACCTTC. This gives the protein CASSEGIQRDYGYTF.

This clone appeared a single time. The chain is built from TRBV5-6 and TRBJ2-5; D gene uncertain. The germline gives CDR1 SGHDT, CDR2 YYEEEE. This CDR3 region has 14 residues. Trimming left V 2 bases short and J 5 bases short, with 13 bases between. Here the CDR3 DNA reads TGTGCCAGCAGCTTTTCCGGTCCCGCGGAGACCCAGTACTTC. Translated: CASSFSGPAETQYF.

Concerning this clone itself: This sample includes further DNA sequences coding for the same CDR3. This chain joins TRBV6-5 and TRBJ2-3; the match to TRBD1 covers 9 bases. The CDR3 contains 15 residues. Germline V CDR1 and CDR2: MNHEY, SVGAGI. V lost 5 bases, J lost 1 base, and 4 bases stayed unmatched. In nucleotides, the CDR3 is TGTGCCAGCAGTCTTCGGGACAGGGGCACAGATACGCAGTATTTT. Amino acids: CASSLRDRGTDTQYF.

The chain employs TRBV7-2 and TRBJ2-7, with 8 bases that match TRBD1. J gave up 1 base and V 6 bases, and 8 bases lay outside the gene matches. CDR1 is SGHTA and CDR2 is FQGNSA in the germline V gene. CDR3 length: 15 amino acids. The CDR3 sequence: CASRMGGQGSYEQYF. CDR3 nucleotides: TGTGCCAGCAGGATGGGTGGACAGGGTTCCTACGAGCAGTACTTC.

V usage is TRBV4-3 and J usage is TRBJ2-2; 10 positions match TRBD2. The CDR3 length is 20 residues. Germline values: CDR1 LGHNA, CDR2 YSLEER. Trimming at V came to 0 bases and at J to 5 bases, leaving 15 bases not matched to a gene. The CDR3 protein is CASSQDFFPTSGRGTGELFF. The CDR3 coding sequence is TGCGCCAGCAGCCAAGATTTTTTTCCGACTAGCGGGCGGGGAACCGGGGAGCTGTTTTTT.

The chain couples TRBV15 to TRBJ2-5, with TRBD2 matching 7 bases. From germline, CDR1 is LNHNV and CDR2 YYDKDF (reference sequence). With V trimmed by 3 bases and J by 0 bases, 10 bases remained unmatched. CDR3 length: 17 residues. CDR3 DNA sequence: TGTGCCACCAGCAGGTCTTGGAGCGGGGAGTACCAAGAGACCCAGTACTTC. It encodes CATSRSWSGEYQETQYF.

The chain combines TRBV19 with TRBJ1-5; TRBD1 agrees at 9 bases. This CDR3 is 15 amino acids long. Trimming removed 3 bases from V and 6 bases from J; junction bases left unmatched: 6. Germline lookup yields CDR1 LNHDA and CDR2 SQIVND (reference sequence). CDR3 in amino acids: CASSIMGQGGQPQHF. The CDR3 DNA follows: TGTGCCAGTAGTATTATGGGACAGGGAGGTCAGCCCCAGCATTTT. Using reference TRBV19 and TRBJ1-5 for the parts outside the CDR3, the full variable domain is DGGITQSPKYLFRKEGQNVTLSCEQNLNHDAMYWYRQDPGQGLRLIYYSQIVNDFQKGDIAEGYSVSREKKESFPLTVTSAQKNPTAFYLCASSIMGQGGQPQHFGDGTRLSIL.

The rearrangement joins TRBV4-1 to TRBJ2-5, with 8 positions matching TRBD1. Germline V gene lookup returns CDR1 MGHRA and CDR2 YSYEKL. J was trimmed by 9 bases and V by 1 base; bases with no gene match: 10. This CDR3 spans 15 amino acids. CDR3 DNA: TGCGCCAGCAGCCAAGCAGGGGGCTATCCTTGGGCCCAGTACTTC. Translated, it gives CASSQAGGYPWAQYF.

The J gene is TRBJ2-1, the V gene TRBV5-1, with 7 bases identical to TRBD1. V gave up 4 bases and J gave up 1 base; unmatched junction bases: 2. Germline V CDR1 and CDR2: SGHRS, YFSETQ. The CDR3 covers 14 residues. DNA of the CDR3: TGCGCCAGCAGCCCGGGACAGTCCTACAATGAGCAGTTCTTC. It is translated as CASSPGQSYNEQFF.

The V call is TRBV4-1, the J call TRBJ2-3; D is ambiguous. The CDR3 covers 15 residues. The V end lost 2 bases, the J end lost 4 bases, and 13 bases lay between the germline ends. The germline V gene encodes CDR1 MGHRA and CDR2 YSYEKL. CDR3 region: CASSQFSGSPDTQYF. The CDR3 bases are TGCGCCAGCAGCCAATTCTCAGGTAGTCCAGATACGCAGTATTTT.

Only a few counts were recorded for this clone. The V call is TRBV5-4, the J call TRBJ1-2; 7 nucleotides match TRBD1. V trimming: 0 bases; J trimming: 7 bases; junction bases outside the gene matches: 9. Germline CDR1 reads SGHNT; CDR2 reads YYREEE (reference sequence). This CDR3 is built from 15 residues. CDR3 nucleotides: TGTGCCAGCAGCTTGGGTGGCAGGGGGAATAGTGGCTACACCTTC. Translated, it gives CASSLGGRGNSGYTF.

V usage is TRBV7-9 and J usage is TRBJ1-5, with no clear D. Germline CDR1 SEHNR, CDR2 FQNEAQ (reference sequence). V was trimmed by 1 base and J by 7 bases, leaving 8 bases between them. This CDR3 spans 13 amino acids. This CDR3 reads CASSLDPLQPQHF. CDR3 in DNA: TGTGCCAGCAGCTTAGACCCCCTACAGCCCCAGCATTTT.